This TCR beta chain stems from a study of shared T cell receptors in the human thymus. The V and J ends lost 0 bases and 0 bases respectively, with 14 bases between them. Germline V gene sequence: CDR1 SGHTA, CDR2 FQGNSA. CDR3 size: 17 residues. Here immunoSEQ multiplex PCR was the method, and the copy in TCRdb shows in-frame clones only, minus some. This table holds about 380,000 clones, 95% found once. The J gene is TRBJ1-1, the V gene TRBV7-2; D unresolved. This clonotype originated in a human donor. Sample: thymocytes. The CDR3 is CASSLALRLHMNTEAFF. The CDR3 nucleotides are TGTGCCAGCAGCTTAGCGCTGAGACTCCACATGAACACTGAAGCTTTCTTT. Full variable domain (missing parts from reference TRBV7-2 and TRBJ1-1): GAGVSQSPSNKVTEKGKDVELRCDPISGHTALYWYRQSLGQGLEFLIYFQGNSAPDKSGLPSDRFSAERTGGSVSTLTIQRTQQEDSAVYLCASSLALRLHMNTEAFFGQGTRLTVV.